This passage covers 20 T cell receptor beta chains from one sample sequenced in a study of neurological immune-mediated disorders. In TCRdb, the 5' RACE reads were re-called with MiXCR into one record per CDR3 protein. The sample consists of about 50,000 distinct CDR3 sequences, about 2% of them appearing once. Sequencing used PBMCs. These receptors all come from a woman between 40 and 55 years old with multiple sclerosis.

This clonotype was picked up many times. The chain is built from TRBV3-1 and TRBJ2-2; D gene ambiguous. Trimming left V 0 bases short and J 9 bases short, with 17 bases between. CDR3 size: 16 residues. Germline CDR1 LGHDT, CDR2 YNNKEL (reference sequence). The CDR3 nucleotides read TGTGCCAGCAGCCAAGACAGCCTCCTAACGGGCAGGGAGCTGTTTTTT. Encoded protein: CASSQDSLLTGRELFF.

This clonotype was counted ten times or more. This chain links TRBV5-1 with TRBJ2-1; TRBD2 might be the D (6 bases). V was clipped by 1 base and J by 4 bases, with 9 bases between them. Germline V gene sequence: CDR1 SGHRS, CDR2 YFSETQ. CDR3 size: 14 residues. In nucleotides, the CDR3 is TGCGCCAGCAGCTTGTCCGGACTATACAATGAGCAGTTCTTC. Translated: CASSLSGLYNEQFF. The whole variable domain, remainder taken from reference TRBV5-1 and TRBJ2-1, is KAGVTQTPRYLIKTRGQQVTLSCSPISGHRSVSWYQQTPGQGLQFLFEYFSETQRNKGNFPGRFSGRQFSNSRSEMNVSTLELGDSALYLCASSLSGLYNEQFFGPGTRLTVL.

This clonotype was seen repeatedly, ten times or more. The chain recombines TRBV28 with TRBJ1-1; D not certain. Germline values: CDR1 MDHEN, CDR2 SYDVKM. This CDR3 region has 13 residues. Trimming took 11 bases from V and 6 from J, leaving 19 bases between them. CDR3 coding DNA: TGTGCCGCGTGGTCGGAGTCATCCCCTGAAGCTTTCTTT. Protein sequence: CAAWSESSPEAFF.

At least ten counts were recorded for this clonotype. The chain joins TRBV12-3 or TRBV12-4 to TRBJ2-2; 7 nucleotides line up with TRBD2. The CDR3 runs 15 residues. Trimming took 1 base from V and 1 from J; bases not matched to a gene: 0. The CDR3 here is CASSLGGGNTGELFF. Written as DNA, the CDR3 is TGTGCCAGCAGTTTAGGCGGGGGGAACACCGGGGAGCTGTTTTTT.

This clonotype was counted at least ten times. This sequence joins TRBV7-2 and TRBJ2-7, with a tentative D call TRBD1 (5 bases). This CDR3 spans 13 amino acids. Trimming pared 6 bases from V and 5 bases from J, leaving 14 bases between. Germline CDR1 reads SGHTA; CDR2 reads FQGNSA. The CDR3 DNA sequence: TGTGCCAGCAGGGGGCAAAGGGTTCACGAGCAGTACTTC. Translated, it gives CASRGQRVHEQYF.

In this sample, this clonotype turned up many times. The chain recombines TRBV11-2 with TRBJ1-1, with D maybe TRBD1 (6 bases). The CDR3 is 16 amino acids. CDR1 and CDR2 (germline): SGHAT, FQNNGV. V lost 5 bases and J lost 10, with 26 bases in between. CDR3 protein: CASSRAPVTGRNGAFF. Written as DNA, the CDR3 is TGTGCCAGCAGCCGCGCCCCCGTGACAGGAAGAAACGGAGCTTTCTTT.

This clonotype was observed at least ten times. The chain recombines TRBV7-9 with TRBJ1-6; D is perhaps TRBD1 (5 bases). The V gene's germline CDR1 is SEHNR and CDR2 FQNEAQ (reference sequence). This CDR3 contains 12 residues. Trimming cost V 1 base and J 14 bases, with 9 bases left between them. CDR3 amino acids: CASSLGGETLHF. The CDR3, as DNA: TGTGCCAGCAGCTTAGGAGGGGAAACCCTCCACTTT.

By its share, this clonotype is medium-sized. V usage is TRBV2 and J usage is TRBJ2-1, with TRBD2 identical over 7 bases. The CDR3 has 14 residues. Trimming removed 6 bases from V and 5 bases from J; junction bases left unmatched: 7. Per germline, CDR1 SNHLY and CDR2 FYNNEI. The CDR3 bases are TGTGCCAGCAGGGGGGGACTACAGCACAATGAGCAGTTCTTC. Its protein is CASRGGLQHNEQFF.

This clonotype was counted at least ten times. The chain uses TRBV12-3 or TRBV12-4 and TRBJ1-1; D is uncertain. The CDR3 spans 14 residues. Trimming shortened V by 6 bases and J by 1 base, and 12 bases separated the two germline ends. This chain's CDR3 is CASSHSSANTEAFF. CDR3 DNA: TGTGCCAGCAGCCACTCGTCAGCGAACACTGAAGCTTTCTTT.

There are many counts of this clonotype. This chain links TRBV5-1 with TRBJ1-4, with no clear D. Germline CDR1 SGHRS, CDR2 YFSETQ. Deletions cut 0 bases from V and 4 bases from J, with 10 bases between. The length of the CDR3 is 15 residues. Written as DNA, the CDR3 is TGCGCCAGCAGCTTGGGATTGGAGAGTAATGAAAAACTGTTTTTT. Protein sequence: CASSLGLESNEKLFF.

This clonotype was recorded at least ten times. V is TRBV29-1 and J is TRBJ2-7; tentative D call: TRBD1 (6 bases). The V end lost 5 bases, the J end lost 3 bases, and 11 bases lay between the germline ends. Germline V lookup: CDR1 SQVTM, CDR2 ANQGSEA. This CDR3 comprises 12 residues. CDR3 bases: TGCAGCGTTTTGGACAGCAACTACGAGCAGTACTTC. It codes for CSVLDSNYEQYF.

This clonotype was counted at least ten times. The J gene is TRBJ1-5, the V gene TRBV3-1; D ambiguous. Germline lookup yields CDR1 LGHDT and CDR2 YNNKEL (reference sequence). The CDR3 loop spans 15 amino acids. V was shortened by 4 bases and J by 2 bases, with 12 bases between the two germline ends. The CDR3 sequence is CASSPQAGGNQPQHF. The CDR3 DNA sequence: TGTGCCAGCAGCCCTCAGGCGGGAGGCAATCAGCCCCAGCATTTT. Combining the CDR3 with reference TRBV3-1 and TRBJ1-5 gives the whole variable domain DTAVSQTPKYLVTQMGNDKSIKCEQNLGHDTMYWYKQDSKKFLKIMFSYNNKELIINETVPNRFSPKSPDKAHLNLHINSLELGDSAVYFCASSPQAGGNQPQHFGDGTRLSIL.

The table lists this clonotype with many counts. This chain uses TRBV5-1 with TRBJ1-1; D might be TRBD1 (6 bases). Germline CDR1 reads SGHRS; CDR2 reads YFSETQ. This CDR3 spans 16 amino acids. The V end was cut by 4 bases, the J end by 4 bases, with 20 bases between. The CDR3 reads CASSVGPSTGITEAFF. For the CDR3, the DNA is TGCGCCAGCAGCGTGGGTCCCTCTACAGGGATCACTGAAGCTTTCTTT. Full variable domain (rest looked up from reference TRBV5-1 and TRBJ1-1): KAGVTQTPRYLIKTRGQQVTLSCSPISGHRSVSWYQQTPGQGLQFLFEYFSETQRNKGNFPGRFSGRQFSNSRSEMNVSTLELGDSALYLCASSVGPSTGITEAFFGQGTRLTVV.

CDR3 in amino acids: CSARGQNNGYTF. DNA of the CDR3: TGCAGTGCTAGAGGGCAGAACAATGGCTACACCTTC. J is TRBJ1-2 and V is TRBV20-1; D uncertain. There are 12 residues in the CDR3. Germline lookup yields CDR1 DFQATT and CDR2 SNEGSKA (reference sequence). V lost 1 base and J 6 bases, leaving 9 bases between the germline ends.

This clonotype was counted ten times or more. V usage is TRBV5-1 and J usage is TRBJ1-6; no definite D call. Trimming stripped 0 bases from V and 5 bases from J, with 15 bases between. This CDR3 is 17 amino acids long. Germline V gene data show CDR1 as SGHRS and CDR2 as YFSETQ. CDR3 in DNA: TGCGCCAGCAGCTTGGATTCGGCCTACCCAGATAATTCACCCCTCCACTTT. Translated, it gives CASSLDSAYPDNSPLHF.

The sample holds many counts of this clonotype. The genes are TRBV5-1 and TRBJ1-1, with 8 bases aligning to TRBD1. Looked up from germline, CDR1 is SGHRS and CDR2 is YFSETQ. This CDR3 region has 14 residues. Losses at the gene ends were 4 bases for V and 3 bases for J; bases not matched to a gene: 5. CDR3 sequence: CASSLGQGYTEAFF. The CDR3 nucleotides read TGCGCCAGCAGCCTCGGACAGGGATACACTGAAGCTTTCTTT.

At least ten counts were recorded for this clonotype. The V and J genes are TRBV20-1 and TRBJ1-5; no clear D gene. Trimming cost V 0 bases and J 6 bases, with 15 bases left between them. This CDR3 comprises 15 residues. In germline, CDR1 is DFQATT, CDR2 SNEGSKA (reference sequence). The CDR3 spells CSARDLRGETQPQHF. Here the CDR3 DNA reads TGCAGTGCTAGAGATCTCCGAGGAGAGACTCAGCCCCAGCATTTT.

This clonotype has a count of ten or more. This chain links TRBV3-1 with TRBJ2-3, with D perhaps matching TRBD1 or TRBD2 (5 bases each). V lost 4 bases, J lost 6 bases, and 17 bases lay in between. There are 15 residues in the CDR3. CDR1 is LGHDT, CDR2 YNNKEL, per germline (reference sequence). This CDR3 is CASSPLGTRLDTQYF. The CDR3 DNA follows: TGTGCCAGCAGCCCCCTCGGGACGCGCTTGGATACGCAGTATTTT.

This clonotype was observed at least ten times. The chain joins TRBV5-1 to TRBJ1-1; D unclear. The CDR3 contains 15 residues. Germline V lookup: CDR1 SGHRS, CDR2 YFSETQ. V was pared by 0 bases and J by 0 bases, with 9 bases between. The CDR3 reads CASSLVGNMNTEAFF. The CDR3 region has the DNA TGCGCCAGCAGCTTGGTCGGCAACATGAACACTGAAGCTTTCTTT.

This clonotype was found many times. As DNA, the CDR3 is TGCGCCAGCAGCCCGGAGGGGGCGGGGGTCTCCTACAATGAGCAGTTCTTC. It codes for CASSPEGAGVSYNEQFF. This rearrangement joins TRBV5-1 to TRBJ2-1; D may be TRBD1 or TRBD2 (7 bases each). The CDR3 consists of 17 residues. Germline V gene sequence: CDR1 SGHRS, CDR2 YFSETQ. Trimming shortened V by 4 bases and J by 0 bases, and 17 bases separated the two germline ends.